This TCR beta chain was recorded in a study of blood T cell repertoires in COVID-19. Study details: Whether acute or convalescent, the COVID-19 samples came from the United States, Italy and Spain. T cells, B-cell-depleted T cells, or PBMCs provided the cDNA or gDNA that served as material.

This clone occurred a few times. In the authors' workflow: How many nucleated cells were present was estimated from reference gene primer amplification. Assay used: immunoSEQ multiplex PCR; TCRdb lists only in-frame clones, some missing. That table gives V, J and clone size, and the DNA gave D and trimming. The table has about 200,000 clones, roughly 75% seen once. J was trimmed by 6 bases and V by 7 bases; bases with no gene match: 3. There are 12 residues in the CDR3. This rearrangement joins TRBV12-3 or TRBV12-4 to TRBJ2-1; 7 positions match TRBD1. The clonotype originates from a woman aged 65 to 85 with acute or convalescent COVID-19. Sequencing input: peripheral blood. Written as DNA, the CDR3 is TGTGCCAGCACTCACAGGGGCAATGAGCAGTTCTTC. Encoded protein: CASTHRGNEQFF.